This entry lists 11 T cell receptor beta chains sequenced from one sample in a study of cytomegalovirus exposure and HLA in healthy donors. In the PCR, 60 Vbeta and 13 Jbeta primers were used. The table came from immunoSEQ multiplex PCR; TCRdb's copy has only in-frame clones and leaves some out. The data contain some 190,000 clones, roughly 80% of them singletons. The sample comprised PBMCs. The receptors derive from a girl under 18 in good health and CMV-seropositive.

Written as DNA, the CDR3 is TGTGCCAGCAGTGAATATAACAGGGTGTACGAGCAGTACTTC. Translation gives CASSEYNRVYEQYF. The chain links TRBV25-1 to TRBJ2-7, with a possible D match to TRBD1 (6 bases). V was clipped by 0 bases and J by 4 bases, with 10 bases between them. Germline V CDR1 and CDR2: MGHDK, SYGVNS. The CDR3 runs to 14 residues.

V gene TRBV19 combines with J gene TRBJ1-4, with unresolved D. V was trimmed by 5 bases and J by 8 bases, leaving 9 bases between them. The germline V gene encodes CDR1 LNHDA and CDR2 SQIVND (reference sequence). The CDR3 extends over 12 amino acids. Here the CDR3 reads CASSPRGEKLFF. The CDR3 region has the DNA TGTGCCAGTAGTCCGAGAGGAGAAAAACTGTTTTTT.

This clone came up once. The chain is built from TRBV11-2 and TRBJ2-5; D is possibly TRBD1 (6 bases). The CDR3 is made up of 18 amino acids. V lost 1 base to trimming and J lost 2 bases, with 20 bases between them. Germline assignment: CDR1 SGHAT and CDR2 FQNNGV. CDR3 nucleotides: TGTGCCAGCAGCTTAGTTTGGTTGGGGGCTAACAAACAAGAGACCCAGTACTTC. It codes for CASSLVWLGANKQETQYF.

Details on this clone: Other DNA variants within this sample encode the same CDR3. This rearrangement joins TRBV5-6 to TRBJ1-5; a weak D match, TRBD1 (5 bases). CDR3 size: 14 residues. CDR1 and CDR2 (germline): SGHDT, YYEEEE. With 0 bases removed from V and 4 bases from J, the gap between germline ends came to 8 bases. CDR3 sequence: CASSLGAGNQPQHF. Here the CDR3 DNA reads TGTGCCAGCAGCTTGGGGGCAGGGAATCAGCCCCAGCATTTT.

The sample holds a few counts of this clone. The V and J genes are TRBV11-2 and TRBJ2-5; 7 bases align to TRBD2. CDR1 is SGHAT and CDR2 is FQNNGV in the germline V gene. The V segment lost 2 bases and the J segment 0 bases; nucleotides outside the gene matches: 9. This CDR3 comprises 17 residues. The CDR3 is CASSLSLYSGYQETQYF. In DNA form, the CDR3 reads TGTGCCAGCAGCTTATCCCTGTATAGCGGGTACCAAGAGACCCAGTACTTC.

The gene calls are TRBV11-2 and TRBJ2-1; perhaps TRBD1 as D (5 bases). The germline V and J ends were trimmed by 5 bases and 1 base, with 9 bases remaining between them. CDR1 is SGHAT and CDR2 is FQNNGV in the germline V gene. The CDR3 extends over 14 amino acids. CDR3 protein: CASSLRVSYNEQFF. The DNA for the CDR3 is TGTGCCAGCAGCCTCAGGGTGTCCTACAATGAGCAGTTCTTC.

The chain carries TRBV5-4 and TRBJ2-7, with D tentatively TRBD2 (6 bases). The CDR3 totals 15 residues. In germline, CDR1 is SGHNT, CDR2 YYREEE (reference sequence). Trimming shortened V by 2 bases and J by 5 bases, and 17 bases separated the two germline ends. The CDR3 loop is CASSFGPPGVHEQYF. For the CDR3, the DNA is TGTGCCAGCAGCTTCGGTCCGCCGGGGGTCCACGAGCAGTACTTC. Using reference TRBV5-4 and TRBJ2-7 for the parts outside the CDR3, the full variable domain is ETGVTQSPTHLIKTRGQQVTLRCSSQSGHNTVSWYQQALGQGPQFIFQYYREEENGRGNFPPRFSGLQFPNYSSELNVNALELDDSALYLCASSFGPPGVHEQYFGPGTRLTVT.

The chain couples TRBV5-1 to TRBJ2-2; D is unresolved. Trimming left V 0 bases short and J 4 bases short, with 7 bases between. CDR3 size: 14 residues. Germline loops: CDR1 SGHRS, CDR2 YFSETQ. This CDR3 is CASSLGPSTGELFF. Here the CDR3 DNA reads TGCGCCAGCAGCTTGGGTCCCAGCACCGGGGAGCTGTTTTTT.

The sample holds a few counts of this clone. The chain carries TRBV19 and TRBJ2-7, with 9 bases aligning to TRBD2. V trimming: 3 bases; J trimming: 3 bases; junction bases outside the gene matches: 0. Germline CDR1 reads LNHDA; CDR2 reads SQIVND (reference sequence). The length of the CDR3 is 13 residues. Here the CDR3 DNA reads TGTGCCAGTAGTATGACTAGCGGCTACGAGCAGTACTTC. It codes for CASSMTSGYEQYF.

The V and J genes are TRBV10-3 and TRBJ2-6; 7 nucleotides agree with TRBD1. Trimming at V came to 0 bases and at J to 0 bases, leaving 5 bases not matched to a gene. The CDR3 totals 18 residues. Germline-derived CDR1 and CDR2 are ENHRY and SYGVKD. The CDR3 here is CAISESIPGGSGANVLTF. Written as DNA, the CDR3 is TGTGCCATCAGTGAGTCGATCCCAGGGGGCTCTGGGGCCAACGTCCTGACTTTC.

This sequence joins TRBV19 and TRBJ1-1, with TRBD1 identical over 7 bases. The germline CDR1 and CDR2 sequences are LNHDA and SQIVND (reference sequence). The CDR3 consists of 14 residues. The V segment lost 5 bases and the J segment 1 base; nucleotides outside the gene matches: 4. In nucleotides, the CDR3 is TGTGCCAGTAGTTACAGGGGCGAGAACACTGAAGCTTTCTTT. It codes for CASSYRGENTEAFF.